A selection of T cell receptor beta chains follows, all from one sample in a study of identical twins. Via MiXCR, TCRdb re-called the 5' RACE reads, giving one row per CDR3 protein. The sample yields about 470,000 distinct CDR3 sequences, 24% seen once. In addition, the sample was reused for a study of T cells expressing NK-cell markers.

The sequenced sample was CD4+ T cells sorted from blood. These receptors originate from a young woman in good health. Both conserved end residues are part of each CDR3. Each record gives: V gene, D gene, clone size, J gene, CDR3 protein, CDR3 DNA. The D gene is left open where the match is weak. Clone size appears in some rows only: once, few, many, or a class for an expanded clone.

V gene: TRBV5-1; D gene: NA; clone size: few; J gene: TRBJ2-3; CDR3 protein: CARPTGSLQTFTDTQYF; CDR3 DNA: TGCGCCAGGCCCACAGGGTCCCTACAGACTTTCACAGATACGCAGTATTTT
V gene: TRBV20-1; D gene: NA; clone size: NA; J gene: TRBJ2-1; CDR3 protein: CSARGLVGNYNEQFF; CDR3 DNA: TGCAGTGCTAGAGGACTAGTAGGGAACTACAATGAGCAGTTCTTC
V gene: TRBV7-2; D gene: NA; clone size: few; J gene: TRBJ2-5; CDR3 protein: CASSPDLLETQYF; CDR3 DNA: TGTGCCAGCAGCCCAGATCTCTTGGAGACCCAGTACTTC
V gene: TRBV7-8; D gene: NA; clone size: NA; J gene: TRBJ2-6; CDR3 protein: CASSSGVSGANVLTF; CDR3 DNA: TGTGCCAGCAGCTCCGGGGTCTCTGGGGCCAACGTCCTGACTTTC
V gene: TRBV12-3/TRBV12-4; D gene: NA; clone size: few; J gene: TRBJ1-3; CDR3 protein: CASLGEYTIYF; CDR3 DNA: TGTGCCAGTTTGGGGGAGTACACCATATATTTT
V gene: TRBV20-1; D gene: NA; clone size: few; J gene: TRBJ2-5; CDR3 protein: CSARRGDPGETQYF; CDR3 DNA: TGCAGTGCTAGAAGGGGGGACCCGGGGGAGACCCAGTACTTC
V gene: TRBV20-1; D gene: NA; clone size: few; J gene: TRBJ2-1; CDR3 protein: CSARGGDSVSYNEQFF; CDR3 DNA: TGCAGTGCTAGAGGTGGGGATAGTGTCTCCTACAATGAGCAGTTCTTC
V gene: TRBV20-1; D gene: NA; clone size: few; J gene: TRBJ2-5; CDR3 protein: CSAREQAGQETQYF; CDR3 DNA: TGCAGTGCTAGAGAACAGGCGGGACAAGAGACCCAGTACTTC
V gene: TRBV10-1; D gene: TRBD2; clone size: NA; J gene: TRBJ2-3; CDR3 protein: CASSESTSGLAGTDTQYF; CDR3 DNA: TGCGCCAGCAGTGAGTCTACTAGCGGCCTGGCGGGTACAGATACGCAGTATTTT
V gene: TRBV12-3/TRBV12-4; D gene: NA; clone size: NA; J gene: TRBJ1-3; CDR3 protein: CASSLGVGFGNTIYF; CDR3 DNA: TGTGCCAGCAGTTTAGGGGTAGGGTTCGGAAACACCATATATTTT
V gene: TRBV10-2; D gene: NA; clone size: few; J gene: TRBJ1-3; CDR3 protein: CASSEGGNSGNTIYF; CDR3 DNA: TGCGCCAGCAGTGAGGGCGGAAACTCTGGAAACACCATATATTTT
V gene: TRBV12-3/TRBV12-4; D gene: NA; clone size: few; J gene: TRBJ2-1; CDR3 protein: CASSTPGSINPHHSYNEQFF; CDR3 DNA: TGTGCCAGCAGTACACCCGGCAGCATAAATCCTCATCACTCCTACAATGAGCAGTTCTTC
V gene: TRBV12-3/TRBV12-4; D gene: NA; clone size: few; J gene: TRBJ1-2; CDR3 protein: CASSSLRYGYTF; CDR3 DNA: TGTGCCAGCAGTTCCTTACGTTATGGCTACACCTTC
V gene: TRBV18; D gene: NA; clone size: few; J gene: TRBJ2-7; CDR3 protein: CASSPTASSYEQYF; CDR3 DNA: TGTGCCAGCTCACCAACGGCTAGCTCCTACGAGCAGTACTTC
V gene: TRBV5-1; D gene: NA; clone size: NA; J gene: TRBJ2-2; CDR3 protein: CASNHGDTGELFF; CDR3 DNA: TGCGCCAGCAATCACGGCGACACCGGGGAGCTGTTTTTT
V gene: TRBV7-2; D gene: NA; clone size: NA; J gene: TRBJ1-2; CDR3 protein: CASSLLTGVRYTF; CDR3 DNA: TGTGCCAGCAGTCTTTTGACAGGCGTTCGCTACACCTTC
V gene: TRBV7-6; D gene: TRBD2; clone size: NA; J gene: TRBJ2-7; CDR3 protein: CASSLSGDYEQYF; CDR3 DNA: TGTGCCAGCAGCTTAAGCGGGGACTACGAGCAGTACTTC
V gene: TRBV7-2; D gene: TRBD2; clone size: few; J gene: TRBJ2-2; CDR3 protein: CASSSLAGGPSGELFF; CDR3 DNA: TGTGCCAGCAGCTCATTAGCGGGGGGGCCCTCCGGGGAGCTGTTTTTT
V gene: TRBV20-1; D gene: NA; clone size: NA; J gene: TRBJ1-1; CDR3 protein: CSASGPLNTEAFF; CDR3 DNA: TGCAGTGCTTCTGGACCGCTGAACACTGAAGCTTTCTTT
V gene: TRBV7-9; D gene: NA; clone size: NA; J gene: TRBJ2-1; CDR3 protein: CASIPRRLAGYNEQFF; CDR3 DNA: TGTGCCAGCATACCACGGCGGCTAGCAGGGTACAATGAGCAGTTCTTC
V gene: TRBV20-1; D gene: TRBD2; clone size: NA; J gene: TRBJ2-1; CDR3 protein: CSARLAGEAYNEQFF; CDR3 DNA: TGCAGTGCTCGATTAGCGGGAGAAGCCTACAATGAGCAGTTCTTC
V gene: TRBV5-6; D gene: TRBD2; clone size: NA; J gene: TRBJ2-7; CDR3 protein: CASSPTSGRAYVQYF; CDR3 DNA: TGTGCCAGCAGCCCGACTAGCGGGAGGGCCTACGTGCAGTACTTC
V gene: TRBV7-2; D gene: NA; clone size: many; J gene: TRBJ1-1; CDR3 protein: CASRRGTEAFF; CDR3 DNA: TGTGCCAGCCGGAGGGGGACTGAAGCTTTCTTT
V gene: TRBV7-2; D gene: TRBD1; clone size: NA; J gene: TRBJ2-7; CDR3 protein: CASSLLQGAVYEQYF; CDR3 DNA: TGTGCCAGCAGCTTATTACAGGGGGCGGTTTACGAGCAGTACTTC
V gene: TRBV4-1; D gene: TRBD1; clone size: NA; J gene: TRBJ1-1; CDR3 protein: CASSQDPRGPANTEAFF; CDR3 DNA: TGCGCCAGCAGCCAAGATCCCAGGGGGCCTGCGAACACTGAAGCTTTCTTT
V gene: TRBV7-8; D gene: NA; clone size: NA; J gene: TRBJ1-1; CDR3 protein: CASSLGQGSSDTEAFF; CDR3 DNA: TGTGCCAGCAGCTTAGGGCAGGGATCAAGCGACACTGAAGCTTTCTTT
V gene: TRBV20-1; D gene: NA; clone size: NA; J gene: TRBJ2-7; CDR3 protein: CSARDLASQAREQYF; CDR3 DNA: TGCAGTGCTAGAGATTTGGCCAGTCAAGCGAGGGAGCAGTACTTC
V gene: TRBV9; D gene: NA; clone size: NA; J gene: TRBJ2-5; CDR3 protein: CASSPGTRGETQYF; CDR3 DNA: TGTGCCAGCAGCCCCGGGACCCGGGGAGAGACCCAGTACTTC
V gene: TRBV7-2; D gene: TRBD2; clone size: NA; J gene: TRBJ2-2; CDR3 protein: CASSLVTSGTYTGELFF; CDR3 DNA: TGTGCCAGCAGCTTAGTCACGAGCGGGACGTACACCGGGGAGCTGTTTTTT
V gene: TRBV7-2; D gene: TRBD1; clone size: few; J gene: TRBJ1-4; CDR3 protein: CASSLRGTVGEKLFF; CDR3 DNA: TGTGCCAGCAGCTTACGAGGGACAGTTGGTGAAAAACTGTTTTTT
V gene: TRBV3-1; D gene: NA; clone size: NA; J gene: TRBJ2-7; CDR3 protein: CASSHDMDEQYF; CDR3 DNA: TGTGCCAGCAGCCACGACATGGACGAGCAGTACTTC
V gene: TRBV5-1; D gene: NA; clone size: NA; J gene: TRBJ2-1; CDR3 protein: CASKPGTPKGEQFF; CDR3 DNA: TGCGCCAGCAAACCCGGGACTCCGAAGGGTGAGCAATTCTTC
V gene: TRBV5-4; D gene: TRBD2; clone size: NA; J gene: TRBJ2-7; CDR3 protein: CASSWDYYEQYF; CDR3 DNA: TGTGCCAGCAGCTGGGACTACTACGAGCAGTACTTC
V gene: TRBV12-3/TRBV12-4; D gene: TRBD2; clone size: few; J gene: TRBJ2-2; CDR3 protein: CAFSLLLAGGGLGGELFF; CDR3 DNA: TGTGCCTTCAGTTTACTTCTAGCGGGAGGAGGTTTAGGCGGGGAGCTGTTTTTT
V gene: TRBV29-1; D gene: NA; clone size: NA; J gene: TRBJ1-2; CDR3 protein: CSVEGGEGDWGYTF; CDR3 DNA: TGCAGCGTTGAAGGTGGGGAGGGGGACTGGGGCTACACCTTC
V gene: TRBV7-9; D gene: NA; clone size: NA; J gene: TRBJ2-5; CDR3 protein: CASSKWVQETQYF; CDR3 DNA: TGTGCCAGCAGCAAATGGGTCCAAGAGACCCAGTACTTC
V gene: TRBV7-2; D gene: TRBD2; clone size: NA; J gene: TRBJ2-7; CDR3 protein: CASSLGLAVDEQYF; CDR3 DNA: TGTGCCAGCAGCCTCGGACTAGCGGTTGACGAGCAGTACTTC
V gene: TRBV6-5; D gene: TRBD1; clone size: few; J gene: TRBJ2-3; CDR3 protein: CASSSLMTGFVTDTQYF; CDR3 DNA: TGTGCCAGCAGTTCCCTAATGACAGGGTTTGTAACAGATACGCAGTATTTT
V gene: TRBV12-5; D gene: TRBD2; clone size: NA; J gene: TRBJ2-1; CDR3 protein: CASGLSGGGVQQFF; CDR3 DNA: TGTGCTAGTGGTTTGAGTGGCGGGGGGGTTCAGCAGTTCTTC
V gene: TRBV29-1; D gene: TRBD1; clone size: few; J gene: TRBJ2-3; CDR3 protein: CSVLIPRGNTDTQYF; CDR3 DNA: TGCAGCGTTTTAATCCCCAGGGGGAACACAGATACGCAGTATTTT
V gene: TRBV3-1; D gene: NA; clone size: NA; J gene: TRBJ2-7; CDR3 protein: CASSQDGGSRAYEQYF; CDR3 DNA: TGTGCCAGCAGCCAAGATGGGGGGAGTAGGGCCTACGAGCAGTACTTC
V gene: TRBV9; D gene: NA; clone size: few; J gene: TRBJ2-2; CDR3 protein: CASSGIWNTGELFF; CDR3 DNA: TGTGCCAGCAGCGGAATTTGGAACACCGGGGAGCTGTTTTTT
V gene: TRBV5-6; D gene: NA; clone size: once; J gene: TRBJ1-2; CDR3 protein: CASSLGRGRVFLGGYTF; CDR3 DNA: TGTGCCAGCAGCTTGGGGAGAGGCAGGGTATTCCTAGGTGGCTACACCTTC
V gene: TRBV5-1; D gene: TRBD1; clone size: many; J gene: TRBJ2-2; CDR3 protein: CASSPGTANTGELFF; CDR3 DNA: TGCGCCAGCAGCCCCGGGACAGCGAACACCGGGGAGCTGTTTTTT
V gene: TRBV12-3/TRBV12-4; D gene: NA; clone size: few; J gene: TRBJ2-6; CDR3 protein: CASSFWDLGANVLTF; CDR3 DNA: TGTGCCAGCAGTTTCTGGGACCTTGGGGCCAACGTCCTGACTTTC
V gene: TRBV5-5; D gene: NA; clone size: few; J gene: TRBJ2-3; CDR3 protein: CASSALQTTSTDTQYF; CDR3 DNA: TGTGCCAGCAGTGCCCTACAGACTACTAGCACAGATACGCAGTATTTT
V gene: TRBV3-1; D gene: NA; clone size: few; J gene: TRBJ1-4; CDR3 protein: CASSQKGSREKLFF; CDR3 DNA: TGTGCCAGCAGCCAAAAGGGGTCAAGGGAAAAACTGTTTTTT